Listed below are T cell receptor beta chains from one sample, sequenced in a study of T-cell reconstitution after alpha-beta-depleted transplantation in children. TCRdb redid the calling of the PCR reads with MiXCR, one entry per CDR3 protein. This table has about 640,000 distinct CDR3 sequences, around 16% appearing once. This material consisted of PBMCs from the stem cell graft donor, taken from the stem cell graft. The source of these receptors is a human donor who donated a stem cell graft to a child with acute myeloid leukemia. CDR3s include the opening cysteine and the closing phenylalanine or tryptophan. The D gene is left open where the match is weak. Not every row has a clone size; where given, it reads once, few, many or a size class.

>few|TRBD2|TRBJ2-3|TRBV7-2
TGTGCCAGCAGCTCTAGCGGCGGGGGGCGATTTACTCCTACGCAGTATTTT
CASSSSGGGRFTPTQYF
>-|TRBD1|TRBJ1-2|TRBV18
TGTGCCAGCTCACCGGACAGGGGGCCTGGCTACACCTTC
CASSPDRGPGYTF
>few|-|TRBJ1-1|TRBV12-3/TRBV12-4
TGTGCCAGCAGTAGGGGAGCCCGGGCTTTCTTT
CASSRGARAFF
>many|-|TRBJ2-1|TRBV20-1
TGCAGTGCTCGTAAGAGCTCCTACAATGAGCAGTTCTTC
CSARKSSYNEQFF
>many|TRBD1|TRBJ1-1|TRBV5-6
TGTGCCAGCAGCCTGCAACTCACTGGGGGACAGGGGTATCTTGCTTTCTTT
CASSLQLTGGQGYLAFF
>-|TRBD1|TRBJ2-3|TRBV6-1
TGTGCCAGCAGGGGGACAGGGAGAAAAGATACGCAGTATTTT
CASRGTGRKDTQYF
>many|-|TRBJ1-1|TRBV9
TGTGCCAGCAGCGTAGGGGGGTCTGAAGCTTTCTTT
CASSVGGSEAFF
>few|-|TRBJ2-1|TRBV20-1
TGCAGTGCTAACGGGGGACTCCCATCTATTTCCAATGAGCAGTTCTTC
CSANGGLPSISNEQFF
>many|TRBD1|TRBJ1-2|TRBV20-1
TGCAGTGCTAGAGATGGAGACAGGGGTCGGGTGGGCGGCTACACCTTC
CSARDGDRGRVGGYTF
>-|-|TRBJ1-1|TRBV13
TGTGCCAGCAGCTTAACCCCTGGGGGGGCTGAAACTGAAGCTTTCTTT
CASSLTPGGAETEAFF
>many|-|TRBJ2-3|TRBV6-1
TGTGCCAGCAGCCGCGCACTAGGCCCAGATACGCAGTATTTT
CASSRALGPDTQYF
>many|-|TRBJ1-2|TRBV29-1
TGCAGCGTTGTTCAAGGAAAAGATGGCTACACCTTC
CSVVQGKDGYTF
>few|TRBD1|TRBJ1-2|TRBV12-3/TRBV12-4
TGTGCCAGCAGTGCCGGGACAGGGGCTGCTGGCTACACCTTC
CASSAGTGAAGYTF
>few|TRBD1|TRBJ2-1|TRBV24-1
TGTGCCACCCAAGGACAGGGGGCGAAGAATGAGCAGTTCTTC
CATQGQGAKNEQFF
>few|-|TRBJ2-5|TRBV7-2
TGTGCCAGCAGCTTCGGGCACGCAGAGACCCAGTACTTC
CASSFGHAETQYF
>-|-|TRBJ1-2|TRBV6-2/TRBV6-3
TGTGCCAGCAATGACAGATCCAACTATGGCTACACCTTC
CASNDRSNYGYTF
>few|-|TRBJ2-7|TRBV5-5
TGTGCCAGCACCCCCCTAGGGGAGTTCTACGAGCAGTACTTC
CASTPLGEFYEQYF
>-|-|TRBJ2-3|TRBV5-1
TGCGCCAGCAGCTTCCAGGTTGGAGATACGCAGTATTTT
CASSFQVGDTQYF
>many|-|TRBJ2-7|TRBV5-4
TGTGCCAGCAGCCGGGACACGACCTACGAGCAGTACTTC
CASSRDTTYEQYF